Reported below is one TCR beta chain. This sample was included in a study of T cell responses to AZD1222 COVID-19 vaccine. V gave up 5 bases and J gave up 8 bases, with 10 bases separating them. The CDR3 has 12 residues. CDR1 SEHNR and CDR2 FQNEAQ come from the germline V gene (reference sequence). The method was immunoSEQ multiplex PCR; TCRdb's version includes in-frame clones alone and lacks a portion of them. The sample holds over 150,000 clones, 85% to 90% seen once. V is TRBV7-9 and J is TRBJ2-1, with unresolved D. Sequenced here: peripheral blood, sampled on day 0 of AZD1222 vaccination. The clonotype originates from an adult in good health. The CDR3 DNA reads as TGTGCCAGCAGCGCTTCAGGTGATGAGCAGTTCTTC. Protein product: CASSASGDEQFF.